This TCR beta chain was sequenced in a study of shared clonotypes between healthy human individuals. Study-level background: A few men and a couple of women, aged 18 to 49, were donors. General study points: Clonotype sharing across donors was expected to vary with sequencing depth. Among the subsets, naive ones generally showed larger estimated richness than memory ones.

With respect to this clone: The antigen is not known.

Per germline, CDR1 SGDLS and CDR2 YYNGEE. This CDR3 comprises 15 residues. Trimming removed 3 bases from V and 5 bases from J, with 17 bases in between. In the CD4+ fraction, cells were divided into CD45RA+ naive and CD45RA-negative memory subsets. Clones were sequenced by immunoSEQ multiplex PCR, and TCRdb holds only the in-frame ones, with some missing. The repertoire holds about 2.5 million clones, with 85% to 95% as singletons. The origin of this receptor is a man between 18 and 29 years old in good health. Some clones in this sample may be carry-over from other donors' samples. What was sequenced was naive CD4+ T cells from PBMCs. Subset indicated: CD45RA+ positively selected. This chain links TRBV9 with TRBJ2-5, with D maybe TRBD1 (8 bases). Written as DNA, the CDR3 is TGTGCCAGCAGCGACCGGACAGGGCGGGGGGAGACCCAGTACTTC. This codes for CASSDRTGRGETQYF.